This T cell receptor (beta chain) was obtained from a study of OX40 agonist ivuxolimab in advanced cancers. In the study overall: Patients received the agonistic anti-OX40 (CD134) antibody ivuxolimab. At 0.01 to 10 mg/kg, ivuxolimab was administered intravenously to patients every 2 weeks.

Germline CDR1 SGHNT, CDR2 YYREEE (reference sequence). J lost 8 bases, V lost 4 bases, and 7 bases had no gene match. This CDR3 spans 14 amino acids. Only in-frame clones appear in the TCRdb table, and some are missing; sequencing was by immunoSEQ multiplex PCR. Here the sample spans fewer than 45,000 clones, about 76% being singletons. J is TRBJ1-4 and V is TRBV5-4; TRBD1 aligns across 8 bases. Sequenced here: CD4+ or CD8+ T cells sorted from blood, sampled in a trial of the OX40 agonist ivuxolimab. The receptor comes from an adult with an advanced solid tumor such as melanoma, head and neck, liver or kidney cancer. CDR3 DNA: TGTGCCAGCAGCACAAAGGACAGGGAGGAAAAACTGTTTTTT. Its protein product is CASSTKDREEKLFF.